Below, 17 T cell receptor beta chains from the same sample are listed, as sequenced in a study of T cell repertoires in cytomegalovirus infection. Their recognized antigens are unknown. TCRdb called the reads again in MiXCR, with one record for every CDR3 protein. Among about 830,000 distinct CDR3 sequences, about 30% were seen once, and the ten largest hold roughly 12%. The material was cultured CD8+ T cells from PBMCs, obtained from culture after CMV antigen stimulation. Receptors originate from a human donor in good health (CMV status not recorded). Some clones in this sample may be carry-over from other donors' samples.

V usage is TRBV6-5 and J usage is TRBJ2-1; D is perhaps TRBD1 or TRBD2 (6 bases each). The CDR3 has 14 amino acids. Per germline, CDR1 MNHEY and CDR2 SVGAGI. The germline V and J ends were trimmed by 5 bases and 6 bases, with 14 bases remaining between them. The CDR3 here is CASSRGAGSNEQFF. CDR3 coding DNA: TGTGCCAGCAGTAGGGGGGCGGGATCCAATGAGCAGTTCTTC.

As DNA, the CDR3 is TGTGCCAGCAGTTACTCCGAGGACGGGACACTTTACTATGGCTACACCTTC. The encoded protein is CASSYSEDGTLYYGYTF. This sequence joins TRBV6-2 or TRBV6-3 and TRBJ1-2, with D maybe TRBD1 (6 bases). Germline loops: CDR1 MNHEY, CDR2 SVGEGT. This CDR3 is built from 17 residues. V was trimmed by 0 bases and J by 3 bases, leaving 17 bases between them.

This clonotype was counted at least ten times. The chain is built from TRBV24-1 and TRBJ2-7; 7 bases agree with TRBD1. V shed 4 bases, J shed 8 bases, and the junction held 7 bases outside the gene matches. Per germline, CDR1 KGHDR and CDR2 SFDVKD. The CDR3 contains 13 residues. CDR3 sequence reads: CATSDRQGEKQYF. Written as DNA, the CDR3 is TGTGCCACCAGTGACCGACAGGGAGAAAAGCAGTACTTC.

The rearrangement joins TRBV6-5 to TRBJ1-5, with TRBD1 as a possible D gene (6 bases). Trimming cost V 4 bases and J 7 bases, with 14 bases left between them. The CDR3 is 14 amino acids. CDR1 and CDR2 from the germline V gene are MNHEY and SVGAGI. The CDR3 spells CASSLTSTGQPQHF. CDR3 nucleotides: TGTGCCAGCAGTTTGACTTCCACAGGGCAGCCCCAGCATTTT.

This clonotype was counted at least ten times. The gene calls are TRBV7-2 and TRBJ2-1; D not certain. This CDR3 contains 12 residues. Per germline, CDR1 SGHTA and CDR2 FQGNSA. Trimming removed 10 bases at V and 7 bases at J, with 14 bases between. The CDR3 DNA reads TGTGCCACCTTGTTGGCCCTGAATGAGCAGTTCTTC. It codes for CATLLALNEQFF.

J is TRBJ2-6 and V is TRBV10-3, with 11 bases identical to TRBD2. Trimming removed 6 bases from V and 2 bases from J; junction bases left unmatched: 15. The CDR3 covers 20 residues. Germline CDR1 and CDR2: ENHRY and SYGVKD. The DNA of the CDR3 is TGTGCCATCAGGTCGCTAGCGGGGGGCAGCGAGGTTCCTGGGGCCAACGTCCTGACTTTC. It translates to CAIRSLAGGSEVPGANVLTF.

The chain recombines TRBV7-9 with TRBJ1-1, with D perhaps TRBD1 (6 bases). The CDR3 covers 13 residues. The germline V and J ends were trimmed by 4 bases and 11 bases, with 17 bases remaining between them. CDR1 is SEHNR, CDR2 FQNEAQ, per germline (reference sequence). The CDR3 nucleotides are TGTGCCAGCAGCTCAACAGGGAGTATGTCGGCTTTCTTT. Its protein is CASSSTGSMSAFF. Combining the CDR3 with reference TRBV7-9 and TRBJ1-1 gives the whole variable domain DTGVSQNPRHKITKRGQNVTFRCDPISEHNRLYWYRQTLGQGPEFLTYFQNEAQLEKSRLLSDRFSAERPKGSFSTLEIQRTEQGDSAMYLCASSSTGSMSAFFGQGTRLTVV.

This chain joins TRBV5-4 and TRBJ1-1, with 10 bases aligning to TRBD1. J was trimmed by 10 bases and V by 3 bases; bases with no gene match: 9. Germline CDR1 SGHNT, CDR2 YYREEE (reference sequence). The CDR3 runs 14 residues. The CDR3 DNA follows: TGTGCCAGCAGCTACGGGACAGGGGACATCTCAGCTTTCTTT. Amino acid sequence: CASSYGTGDISAFF.

This clonotype was observed at least ten times. This chain joins TRBV15 and TRBJ2-3; D gene ambiguous. Germline assignment: CDR1 LNHNV and CDR2 YYDKDF (reference sequence). V was cut by 0 bases and J by 2 bases, with 15 bases left in between. This CDR3 contains 17 residues. This CDR3 is CATSRDPGLVNTDTQYF. CDR3 coding DNA: TGTGCCACCAGCAGAGACCCGGGCCTGGTAAACACAGATACGCAGTATTTT.

J is TRBJ2-3 and V is TRBV7-4; TRBD1 matches at 8 bases. The CDR3 length is 16 residues. J gave up 0 bases and V 5 bases, and 7 bases lay outside the gene matches. CDR1 SGHVT and CDR2 SQSDAQ come from the germline V gene. The CDR3, as DNA: TGTGCCAGCAGCCCATGGACAGGGCCTAGCACAGATACGCAGTATTTT. Its translation is CASSPWTGPSTDTQYF.

This clonotype has at least ten counts. This chain uses TRBV7-6 with TRBJ2-2; no clear D. The V and J ends lost 2 bases and 2 bases respectively, with 6 bases between them. The CDR3 is made up of 14 amino acids. Germline V lookup: CDR1 SGHVS, CDR2 FNYEAQ. CDR3 protein: CASSLRDNTGELFF. CDR3 sequence (DNA): TGTGCCAGCAGCTTACGAGACAACACCGGGGAGCTGTTTTTT.

This clonotype was detected a few times. This chain links TRBV10-3 with TRBJ1-1; D unresolved. Germline V gene sequence: CDR1 ENHRY, CDR2 SYGVKD. Trimming cost V 2 bases and J 1 base, with 8 bases left between them. The CDR3 contains 14 residues. The CDR3 here is CAISERAANTEAFF. CDR3 nucleotides: TGTGCCATCAGTGAGAGGGCAGCGAACACTGAAGCTTTCTTT.

V usage is TRBV29-1 and J usage is TRBJ1-1, with TRBD1 as a possible D gene (5 bases). V was clipped by 8 bases and J by 1 base, with 11 bases between them. Per germline, CDR1 SQVTM and CDR2 ANQGSEA. This CDR3 has 12 amino acids. The CDR3 here is CSIQVPNTEAFF. CDR3 DNA sequence: TGCAGCATACAGGTTCCGAACACTGAAGCTTTCTTT.

This clonotype was observed a few times. This chain connects TRBV27 to TRBJ1-5, with D perhaps matching TRBD1 (5 bases). The CDR3 contains 14 residues. The germline gives CDR1 MNHEY, CDR2 SMNVEV (reference sequence). The V and J ends lost 7 bases and 4 bases respectively, with 14 bases between them. CDR3 amino acids: CASMSGHLNQPQHF. The CDR3 region has the DNA TGTGCCAGCATGAGCGGACACCTTAATCAGCCCCAGCATTTT.

At least ten counts were recorded for this clonotype. V gene TRBV12-3 or TRBV12-4 combines with J gene TRBJ1-5; 10 bases fit TRBD1. The CDR3 covers 15 residues. V was pared by 3 bases and J by 7 bases, with 6 bases of the junction left unmatched. CDR3 protein: CASSLTGGRGQPQHF. CDR3 bases: TGTGCCAGCAGTTTGACAGGGGGCAGGGGGCAGCCCCAGCATTTT.

The V and J genes are TRBV28 and TRBJ2-2; D possibly corresponds to TRBD2 (7 bases). The CDR3 covers 18 residues. Germline V gives CDR1 MDHEN, CDR2 SYDVKM. The germline V and J ends were trimmed by 3 bases and 7 bases, with 24 bases remaining between them. As DNA, the CDR3 is TGTGCCAGCAGTTTGGGTCCCCATCGGGCGGGGGCTAACGGGGAGCTGTTTTTT. It is translated as CASSLGPHRAGANGELFF.

Remarks on this clonotype: A much larger clone lies one base from this, so it may be a read error. Because the CDR3 is missing its conserved closing phenylalanine or tryptophan, this is likely a read error. This chain uses TRBV7-3 with TRBJ2-3, with D possibly matching TRBD1 (5 bases). V lost 5 bases and J 2 bases, leaving 17 bases between the germline ends. Germline CDR1 reads SGHTA; CDR2 reads FQGTGA. CDR3 length: 16 residues. CDR3 coding DNA: TGTGCCAGCAGCCCGAGACAGAACGACATCACAGATACGCAGTATTCT. Protein product: CASSPRQNDITDTQYS.